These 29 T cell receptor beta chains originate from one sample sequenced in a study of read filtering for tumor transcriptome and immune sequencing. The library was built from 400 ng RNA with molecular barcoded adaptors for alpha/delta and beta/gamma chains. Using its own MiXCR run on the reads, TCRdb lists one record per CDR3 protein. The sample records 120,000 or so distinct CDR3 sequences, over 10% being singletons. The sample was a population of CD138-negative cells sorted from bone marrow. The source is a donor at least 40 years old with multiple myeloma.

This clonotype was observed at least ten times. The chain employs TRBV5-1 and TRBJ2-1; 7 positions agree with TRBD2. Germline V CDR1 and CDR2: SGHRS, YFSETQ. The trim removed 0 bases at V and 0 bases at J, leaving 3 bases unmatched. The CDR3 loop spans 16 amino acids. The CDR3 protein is CASSLELADSYNEQFF. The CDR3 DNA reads TGCGCCAGCAGCTTGGAGCTAGCGGACTCCTACAATGAGCAGTTCTTC.

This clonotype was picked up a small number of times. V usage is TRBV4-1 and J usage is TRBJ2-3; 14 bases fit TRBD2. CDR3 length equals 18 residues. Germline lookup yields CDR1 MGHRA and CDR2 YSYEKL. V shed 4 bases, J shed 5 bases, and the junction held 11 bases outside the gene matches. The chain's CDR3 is CASSLTGSGLAGVDTQYF. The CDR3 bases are TGCGCCAGCAGCCTCACGGGGTCGGGACTAGCGGGAGTAGATACGCAGTATTTT.

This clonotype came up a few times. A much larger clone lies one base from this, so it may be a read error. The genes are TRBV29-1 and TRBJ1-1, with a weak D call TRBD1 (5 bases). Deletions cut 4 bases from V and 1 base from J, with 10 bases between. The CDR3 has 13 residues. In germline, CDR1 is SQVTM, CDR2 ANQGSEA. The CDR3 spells CSVAGPGNTEAFF. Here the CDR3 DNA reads TGCAGCGTTGCAGGGCCCGGGAACACTGAAGCTTTCTTT.

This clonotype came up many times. The CDR3 loop is CASSYDRGDEAFF. In DNA, the CDR3 is TGTGCCAGCAGTTACGATAGGGGCGATGAAGCTTTCTTT. J is TRBJ1-1 and V is TRBV6-6; a possible D gene is TRBD1 (5 bases). The CDR3 runs 13 residues. Germline loops: CDR1 MNHNY, CDR2 SVGAGI (reference sequence). Trimming shortened V by 2 bases and J by 7 bases, and 11 bases separated the two germline ends.

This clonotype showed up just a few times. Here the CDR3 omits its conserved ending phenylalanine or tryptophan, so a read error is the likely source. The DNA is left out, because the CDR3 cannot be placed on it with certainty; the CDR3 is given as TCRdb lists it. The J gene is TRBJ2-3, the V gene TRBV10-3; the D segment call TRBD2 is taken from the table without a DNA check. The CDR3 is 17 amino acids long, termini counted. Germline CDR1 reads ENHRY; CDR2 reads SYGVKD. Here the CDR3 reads CAISAGLAGGPPDTQYS.

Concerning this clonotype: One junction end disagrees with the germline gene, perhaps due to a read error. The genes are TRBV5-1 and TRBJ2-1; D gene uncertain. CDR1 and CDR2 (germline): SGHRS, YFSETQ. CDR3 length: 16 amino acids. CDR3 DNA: TGCGCCAGCAGCTTGGATGGGGATAGCTCCTACAATGGGCAGTTCTTC. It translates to CASSLDGDSSYNGQFF. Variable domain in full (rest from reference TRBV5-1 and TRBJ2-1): KAGVTQTPRYLIKTRGQQVTLSCSPISGHRSVSWYQQTPGQGLQFLFEYFSETQRNKGNFPGRFSGRQFSNSRSEMNVSTLELGDSALYLCASSLDGDSSYNGQFFGPGTRLTVL.

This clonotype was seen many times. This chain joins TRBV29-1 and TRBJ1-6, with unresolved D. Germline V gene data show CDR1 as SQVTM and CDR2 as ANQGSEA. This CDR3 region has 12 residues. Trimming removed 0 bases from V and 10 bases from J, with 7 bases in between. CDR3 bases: TGCAGCGTTGAAGAGGCGGGCTCACCCCTCCACTTT. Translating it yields CSVEEAGSPLHF.

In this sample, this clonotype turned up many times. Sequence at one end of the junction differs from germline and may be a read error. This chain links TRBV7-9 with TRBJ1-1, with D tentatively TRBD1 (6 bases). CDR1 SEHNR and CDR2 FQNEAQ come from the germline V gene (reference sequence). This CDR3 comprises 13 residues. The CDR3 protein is CASSLQRDTKAFF. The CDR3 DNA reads TGTGCCAGCAGCTTACAGAGGGACACTAAAGCTTTCTTT.

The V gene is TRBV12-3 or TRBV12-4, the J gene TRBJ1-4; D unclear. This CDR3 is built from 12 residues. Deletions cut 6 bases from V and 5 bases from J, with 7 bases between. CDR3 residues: CASRRLNEKLFF. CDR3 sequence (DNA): TGTGCCAGCAGACGCCTAAATGAAAAACTGTTTTTT.

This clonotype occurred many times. CDR3 region: CATSRDGRGGLNTQYF. Written as DNA, the CDR3 is TGTGCCACCAGCAGAGATGGGCGGGGCGGCCTTAATACGCAGTATTTT. The rearrangement links TRBV15 to TRBJ2-3, with a weak D call TRBD2 (6 bases). V lost 0 bases, J lost 7 bases, and 17 bases lay in between. CDR3 size: 16 residues. The germline V gene has CDR1 LNHNV and CDR2 YYDKDF (reference sequence).

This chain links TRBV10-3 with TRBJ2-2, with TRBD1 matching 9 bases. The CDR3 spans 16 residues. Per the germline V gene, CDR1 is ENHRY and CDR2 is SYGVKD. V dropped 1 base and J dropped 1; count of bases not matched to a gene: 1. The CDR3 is CAISELDRGNTGELFF. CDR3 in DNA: TGTGCCATCAGTGAGTTGGACAGGGGGAACACCGGGGAGCTGTTTTTT.

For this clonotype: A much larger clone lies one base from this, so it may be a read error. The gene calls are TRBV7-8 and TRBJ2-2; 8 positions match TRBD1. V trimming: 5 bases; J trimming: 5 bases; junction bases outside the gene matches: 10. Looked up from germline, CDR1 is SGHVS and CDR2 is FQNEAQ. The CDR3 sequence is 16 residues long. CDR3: CASSRAGRGRTGELFF. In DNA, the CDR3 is TGTGCCAGCAGCAGGGCAGGCAGGGGGCGAACCGGGGAGCTGTTTTTT.

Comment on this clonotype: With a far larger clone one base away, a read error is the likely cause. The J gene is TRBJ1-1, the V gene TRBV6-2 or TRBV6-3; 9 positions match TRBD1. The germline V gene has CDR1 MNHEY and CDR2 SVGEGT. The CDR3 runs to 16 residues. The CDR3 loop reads CASSDPDRGNGSPLRF. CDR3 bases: TGTGCCAGCAGTGATCCGGACAGGGGAAACGGTTCACCCCTCCGCTTT.

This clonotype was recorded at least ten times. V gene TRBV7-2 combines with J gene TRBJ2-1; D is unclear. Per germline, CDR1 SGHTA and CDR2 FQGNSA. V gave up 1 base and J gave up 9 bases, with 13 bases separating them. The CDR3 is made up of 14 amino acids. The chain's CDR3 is CASSLGPAKGEQFF. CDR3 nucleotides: TGTGCCAGCAGCTTAGGGCCAGCTAAGGGTGAGCAGTTCTTC.

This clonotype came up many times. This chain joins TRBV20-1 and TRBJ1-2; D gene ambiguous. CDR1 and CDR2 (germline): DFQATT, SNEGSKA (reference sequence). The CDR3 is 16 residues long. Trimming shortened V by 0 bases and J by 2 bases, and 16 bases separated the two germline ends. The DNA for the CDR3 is TGCAGTGCTAGAGATCGTGTGAGAGGCAGAAACTATGGCTACACCTTC. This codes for CSARDRVRGRNYGYTF.

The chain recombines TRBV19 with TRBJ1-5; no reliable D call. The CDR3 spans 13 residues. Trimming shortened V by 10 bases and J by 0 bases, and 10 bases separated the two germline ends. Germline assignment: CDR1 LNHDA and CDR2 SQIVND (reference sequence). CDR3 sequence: CAIGPDSNQPQHF. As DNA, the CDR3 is TGTGCCATTGGTCCAGATAGCAATCAGCCCCAGCATTTT.

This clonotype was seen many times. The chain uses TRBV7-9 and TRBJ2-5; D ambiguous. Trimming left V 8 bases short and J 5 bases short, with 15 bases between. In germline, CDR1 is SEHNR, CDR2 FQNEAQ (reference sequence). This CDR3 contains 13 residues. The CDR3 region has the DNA TGTGCCAGCGGGGTTTGGGGTCGCGAGACCCAGTACTTC. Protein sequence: CASGVWGRETQYF.

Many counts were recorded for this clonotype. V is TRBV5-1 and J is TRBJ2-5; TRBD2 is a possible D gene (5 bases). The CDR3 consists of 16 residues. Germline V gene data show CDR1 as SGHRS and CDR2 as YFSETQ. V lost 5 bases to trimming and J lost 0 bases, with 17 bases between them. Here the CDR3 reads CASRPFGRGYQETQYF. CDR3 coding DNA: TGCGCCAGCAGACCATTTGGTCGGGGTTACCAAGAGACCCAGTACTTC.

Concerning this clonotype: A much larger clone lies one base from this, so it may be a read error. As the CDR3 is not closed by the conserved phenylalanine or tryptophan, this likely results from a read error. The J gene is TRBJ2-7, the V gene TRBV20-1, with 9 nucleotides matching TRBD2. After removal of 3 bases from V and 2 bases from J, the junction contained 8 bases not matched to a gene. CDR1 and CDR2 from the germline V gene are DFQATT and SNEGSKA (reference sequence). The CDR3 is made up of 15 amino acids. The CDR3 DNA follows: TGCAGTGCTAGGGGGATAGCGGGGGCTACCTACGAGCAGTACCTC. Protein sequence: CSARGIAGATYEQYL.

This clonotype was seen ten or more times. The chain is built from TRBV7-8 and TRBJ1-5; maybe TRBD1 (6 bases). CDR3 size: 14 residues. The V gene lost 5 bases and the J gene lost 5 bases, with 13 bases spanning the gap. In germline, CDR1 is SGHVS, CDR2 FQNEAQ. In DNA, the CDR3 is TGTGCCAGCAGCGTCCGGGACAACTATCAGCCCCAGCATTTT. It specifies CASSVRDNYQPQHF.

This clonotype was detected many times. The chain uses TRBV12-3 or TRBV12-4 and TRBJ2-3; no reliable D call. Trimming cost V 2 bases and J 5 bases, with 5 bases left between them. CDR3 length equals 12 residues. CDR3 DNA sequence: TGTGCCAGCAGTTTATTCGGAGATACGCAGTATTTT. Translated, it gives CASSLFGDTQYF.

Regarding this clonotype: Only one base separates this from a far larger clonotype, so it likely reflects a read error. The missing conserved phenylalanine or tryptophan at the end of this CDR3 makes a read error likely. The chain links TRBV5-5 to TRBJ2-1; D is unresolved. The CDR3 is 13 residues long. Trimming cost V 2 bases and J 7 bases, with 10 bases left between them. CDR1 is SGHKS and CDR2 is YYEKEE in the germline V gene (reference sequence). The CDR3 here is CASSLDDWNEQFL. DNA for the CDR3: TGTGCCAGCAGCTTAGATGACTGGAATGAGCAGTTCTTA.

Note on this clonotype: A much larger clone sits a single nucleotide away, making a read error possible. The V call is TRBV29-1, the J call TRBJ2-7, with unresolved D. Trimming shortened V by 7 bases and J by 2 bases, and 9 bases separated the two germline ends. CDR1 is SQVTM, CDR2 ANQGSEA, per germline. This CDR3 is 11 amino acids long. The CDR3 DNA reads TGCAGCGCCTCGGACCCCTACGAGCAGTACTTC. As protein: CSASDPYEQYF.

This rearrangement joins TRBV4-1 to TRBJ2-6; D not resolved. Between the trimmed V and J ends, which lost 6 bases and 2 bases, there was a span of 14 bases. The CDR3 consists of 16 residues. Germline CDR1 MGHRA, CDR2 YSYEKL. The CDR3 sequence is CASRKQTTAGANVLTF. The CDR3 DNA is TGCGCCAGCAGGAAACAGACAACCGCTGGGGCCAACGTCCTGACTTTC.

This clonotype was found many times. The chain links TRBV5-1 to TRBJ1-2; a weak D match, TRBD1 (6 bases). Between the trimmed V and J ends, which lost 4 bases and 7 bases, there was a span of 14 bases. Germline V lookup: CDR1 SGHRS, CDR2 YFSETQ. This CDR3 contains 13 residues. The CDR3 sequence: CASSPNREAGYTF. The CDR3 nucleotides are TGCGCCAGCAGCCCAAACAGGGAAGCTGGCTACACCTTC.

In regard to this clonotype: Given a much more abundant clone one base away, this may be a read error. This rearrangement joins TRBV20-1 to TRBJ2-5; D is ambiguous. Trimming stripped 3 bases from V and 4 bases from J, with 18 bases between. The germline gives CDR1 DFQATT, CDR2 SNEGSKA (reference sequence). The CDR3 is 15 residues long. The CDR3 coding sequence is TGCAGTGCTAGTTCGGACGGAACCCTGGGAGAGACCCAGTACTTC. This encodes CSASSDGTLGETQYF.

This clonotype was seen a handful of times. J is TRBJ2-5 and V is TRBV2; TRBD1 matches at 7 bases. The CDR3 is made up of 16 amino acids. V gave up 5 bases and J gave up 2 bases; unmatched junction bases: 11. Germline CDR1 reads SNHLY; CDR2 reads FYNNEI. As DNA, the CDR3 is TGTGCCAGCAGTTTAACAAGACAGGGCAAACAAGAGACCCAGTACTTC. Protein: CASSLTRQGKQETQYF.

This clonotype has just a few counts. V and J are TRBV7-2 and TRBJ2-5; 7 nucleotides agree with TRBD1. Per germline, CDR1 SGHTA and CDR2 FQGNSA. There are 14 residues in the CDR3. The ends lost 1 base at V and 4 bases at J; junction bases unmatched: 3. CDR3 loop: CASSLGDRRETQYF. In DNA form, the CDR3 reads TGTGCCAGCAGCTTAGGGGACAGACGAGAGACCCAGTACTTC.

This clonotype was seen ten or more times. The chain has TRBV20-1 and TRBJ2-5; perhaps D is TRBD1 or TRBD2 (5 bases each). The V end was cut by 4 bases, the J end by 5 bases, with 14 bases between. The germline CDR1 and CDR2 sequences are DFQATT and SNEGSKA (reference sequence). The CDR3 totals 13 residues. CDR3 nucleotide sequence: TGCAGTGCTATTTACCGGGACGCTGAGACCCAGTACTTC. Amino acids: CSAIYRDAETQYF.